The table lists the clone carrying this T cell receptor beta chain with a few counts. The antigen is not known. A much larger clone differs by one base, so this may be a read error. The data were taken from a study of blood T cells in healthy people across ages. Study conclusions and caveats: Higher diversity and more naive CD4+ cells were features of long-lived donors, compared to aged donors. Estimates based on one million T cells were treated as lower bounds. Measured against age, TCR beta diversity per million T cells decreased in a roughly linear manner.

CDR3 length: 14 amino acids. CDR1 is SGHTA, CDR2 FQGNSA, per germline. With 5 bases removed from V and 9 bases from J, the gap between germline ends came to 17 bases. Next came a second PCR, run for 7 to 11 cycles, which used a sample-barcoded 5' primer along with a J-beta primer mix. TCRdb reprocessed the 5' RACE reads via MiXCR and lists one record per CDR3 protein. The repertoire has 600,000 to 800,000 distinct CDR3 sequences, approximately 52% of them found once; the top ten carry approximately 12%. The sequence derives from a woman of 80 years or more in good health. The material sequenced was blood. The chain combines TRBV7-2 with TRBJ2-1, with D possibly being TRBD1 (6 bases). The CDR3 DNA follows: TGTGCCAGCAGCCGGCTCCAGACAGGCAGTGAGCAGTTCTTC. Translating gives CASSRLQTGSEQFF.